This is a list of T cell receptor beta chains from one sample in a study of blood T cell repertoires in COVID-19. Measured with immunoSEQ multiplex PCR; TCRdb has only the in-frame clones, and not every one. In the table there are 70,000 or so clones, 65% to 90% of which are singletons. The source material was peripheral blood. The receptor set was obtained from a man between 70 and 80 years old with active or convalescent COVID-19. CDR3s include the opening cysteine and the closing phenylalanine or tryptophan. The D gene is left open where the match is weak. Size is stated for part of the rows, as once, few or many counts, or as a class when the clone is expanded.

v_call	d_call	clone_size	j_call	cdr3_nt	cdr3_aa
TRBV7-9	TRBD2	-	TRBJ2-7	TGTGCCAGCAGCTTAGTTTCCGGCGGGAGCTACGAGCAGTACTTC	CASSLVSGGSYEQYF
TRBV27	-	-	TRBJ1-1	TGTGCCAGCAGTTTACGGGGATGGGGAACTGAAGCTTTCTTT	CASSLRGWGTEAFF
TRBV5-1	TRBD2	-	TRBJ2-1	TGCGCCAGCAGCTTGGAAGGGACTAGGGTTAATGAGCAGTTCTTC	CASSLEGTRVNEQFF
TRBV9	TRBD2	-	TRBJ2-1	TGTGCCAGCAGCGTAGGGGGTCTAGCGGGAATGAATGAGCAGTTCTTC	CASSVGGLAGMNEQFF
TRBV29-1	-	-	TRBJ2-2	TGCAGCGCCTCCAAGGGGCTGAAGAACACCGGGGAGCTGTTTTTT	CSASKGLKNTGELFF
TRBV29-1	TRBD2	-	TRBJ2-1	TGCAGCGTTGAAGAACCTGGGACTAGCGGGAGTCGAGGGTACAATGAGCAGTTCTTC	CSVEEPGTSGSRGYNEQFF
TRBV7-9	-	-	TRBJ1-6	TGTGCCAGCAGCTTAGCCGGGTGGAATAATTCACCCCTCCACTTT	CASSLAGWNNSPLHF
TRBV15	TRBD2	-	TRBJ2-1	TGTGCCACCAGCAGAGATCGAGCGGGAGGAAGAGAGCAGTTCTTC	CATSRDRAGGREQFF
TRBV9	TRBD2	-	TRBJ2-2	TGTGCCAGCAGCGTAGGACTAGCGGGTCAAACCGGGGAGCTGTTTTTT	CASSVGLAGQTGELFF
TRBV7-8	-	-	TRBJ1-5	TGTGCCAGCAGTCCTGACCGGGACAACCAGCCCCAGCATTTT	CASSPDRDNQPQHF
TRBV9	-	-	TRBJ2-3	TGTGCCAGCAGCGTAGGCTCAGTCAGCACAGATACGCAGTATTTT	CASSVGSVSTDTQYF
TRBV6-5	-	few	TRBJ2-1	TGTGCCATCCAGGGGTCAGGACTAGCCTACAATGAGCAGTTCTTC	CAIQGSGLAYNEQFF
TRBV11-2	-	-	TRBJ1-5	TGTGCCAGCAGCTTAGCTAAGAATCAGCCCCAGCATTTT	CASSLAKNQPQHF
TRBV7-9	TRBD1	-	TRBJ1-2	TGTGCCAGCAGCTGGGACAGGGGCCAGGGCTACACCTTC	CASSWDRGQGYTF
TRBV27	-	-	TRBJ1-1	TGTGCCAGCAGGCCATCGGGTCGGGATTACGCTGAAGCTTTCTTT	CASRPSGRDYAEAFF
TRBV28	TRBD1	-	TRBJ1-4	TGTGCCAGCAGTTTACTTACAGGGGCAACTAATGAAAAACTGTTTTTT	CASSLLTGATNEKLFF
TRBV28	TRBD1	-	TRBJ1-6	TGTGCCAGCAGTTTCGACAGGGGGCTTAATTCACCCCTCCACTTT	CASSFDRGLNSPLHF
TRBV6-5	-	-	TRBJ2-7	TGTGCCGCCCGGAGCTCGGCGGCCTACGAGCAGTACTTC	CAARSSAAYEQYF
TRBV30	-	-	TRBJ1-2	TGTGCCTGGAGATTTCGGGGGTTGAACTATGGCTACACCTTC	CAWRFRGLNYGYTF
TRBV5-1	-	-	TRBJ2-1	TGCGCCAGCAGCTTGAAACGGAATGAGCAGTTCTTC	CASSLKRNEQFF
TRBV27	-	-	TRBJ2-1	TGTGCCAGCAGACTCCTCGGCAATGAGCAGTTCTTC	CASRLLGNEQFF
TRBV6-1	TRBD2	once	TRBJ2-2	TGTGCCAGCAGTGAAATGGGACTAGGAGTCCCCGGGGAGCTGTTTTTT	CASSEMGLGVPGELFF
TRBV13	TRBD2	-	TRBJ2-7	TGTGCCAGCAGCTTAGGGGTTAGCGGGGCGTTCGGGGAGCAGTACTTC	CASSLGVSGAFGEQYF
TRBV2	TRBD1	many	TRBJ1-1	TGTGCCAGCAGTGCAGGGGGGCGGACTGAAGCTTTCTTT	CASSAGGRTEAFF
TRBV5-1	-	-	TRBJ2-1	TGCGCCAGCAGCTACCAAAGCGGTGAGCAGTTCTTC	CASSYQSGEQFF
TRBV4-3	-	-	TRBJ1-1	TGCGCCAGCAGCCAAGATTCAGGGCCCACTGAAGCTTTCTTT	CASSQDSGPTEAFF
TRBV6-5	TRBD2	-	TRBJ2-7	TGTGCCAGCACCCCCGGGACTAGCGGCAAGCAGTACTTC	CASTPGTSGKQYF
TRBV7-9	-	once	TRBJ1-6	TGTGCCAGCAGCTTAGAGATGGGGGGACATTCACCCCTCCACTTT	CASSLEMGGHSPLHF
TRBV28	TRBD1	-	TRBJ1-5	TGTGCCAGCAGTTTATCAGGGGGGAGCAATCAGCCCCAGCATTTT	CASSLSGGSNQPQHF
TRBV7-3	-	-	TRBJ1-3	TGTGCCAGCAGCTTAAATCAACCAGGGGCTGGAAACACCATATATTTT	CASSLNQPGAGNTIYF
TRBV7-8	-	-	TRBJ1-1	TGTGCCAGCAGCTCCCAGGGCGTGAGCACTGAAGCTTTCTTT	CASSSQGVSTEAFF
TRBV5-6	-	-	TRBJ2-1	TGTGCCAGCAGCTTTGGGAGGTCTCTGACCTACAATGAGCAGTTCTTC	CASSFGRSLTYNEQFF
TRBV11-2	TRBD1	-	TRBJ1-6	TGTGCCAGCAGCCCTACGCCCTACAGGGGACGCTATGGATTATCACCCCTCCACTTT	CASSPTPYRGRYGLSPLHF
TRBV4-1	TRBD1	few	TRBJ2-6	TGCGCCAGCAGCTACAGGGGGCGCGTTGGGGCCAACGTCCTGACTTTC	CASSYRGRVGANVLTF
TRBV3-1/TRBV3-2	-	-	TRBJ2-7	TGTGCCAGCAGCCAAAGACCGATTCCTAGAGGGTACGAGCAGTACTTC	CASSQRPIPRGYEQYF
TRBV7-9	-	-	TRBJ1-2	TGTGCCAGCAGCTTATGGACAGAGCACTATGGCTACACCTTC	CASSLWTEHYGYTF
TRBV6-1	-	-	TRBJ1-4	TGTGCCAGCAGTGATCAGGGTTTGAACGCCCTTGGAGAAAAACTGTTTTTT	CASSDQGLNALGEKLFF
TRBV5-6	-	-	TRBJ2-7	TGTGCCAGCAGCCCAGGGCGCCGCTCCTACGAGCAGTACTTC	CASSPGRRSYEQYF
TRBV5-1	TRBD1	-	TRBJ1-1	TGCGCCAGCAGCTTGGGAATCCGGGACAGGACAAACACTGAAGCTTTCTTT	CASSLGIRDRTNTEAFF
TRBV5-1	-	-	TRBJ1-6	TGCGCCAGCAGAGCTGAAAATTGGAGTAATTCACCCCTCCACTTT	CASRAENWSNSPLHF
TRBV6-1	-	-	TRBJ1-2	TGTGCCAGCAGTGAAAGGGGCCAGGGAAGTGGCTACACCTTC	CASSERGQGSGYTF